Sequencing of this TCR beta chain was carried out in a study of shared clonotypes between healthy human individuals. Whole-study context: The study used three CD4 naive, three CD4 memory, two CD8 naive and one CD8 memory plate per donor.

As handled by the study authors: ImmunoSEQ sequences covered only the junction and lacked quality scores; filtering therefore differed. Here immunoSEQ multiplex PCR was the method, and the copy in TCRdb shows in-frame clones only, minus some. The V and J calls and clone size were taken over from that table, and D and trimming were inferred from the DNA. The sample holds 2 million to 2.5 million clones, 80% to 95% seen once. Study-wide findings and caveats: Sequencing of the sorted subsets was shown by rarefaction to be incomplete despite large depth.

A CD45RA+ naive subset and a CD45RA-negative memory subset were split from CD4+ cells. On this clone itself: Its antigen is unidentified.

The clonotype originates from a young man in good health. Some clones in this sample may be carry-over from other donors' samples. The sequenced sample consisted of naive CD4+ T cells from PBMCs. As for subset: CD45RA+ positively selected.

The CDR3 DNA sequence: TGTGCCAGCAGCGTAGCCGCCGGTAGTGGGGAGACCCAGTACTTC. Protein product: CASSVAAGSGETQYF. The chain carries TRBV9 and TRBJ2-5; no reliable D call. The CDR3 is 15 amino acids. V was shortened by 0 bases and J by 5 bases, with 14 bases between the two germline ends. Germline V gene data show CDR1 as SGDLS and CDR2 as YYNGEE.